This entry concerns a single T cell receptor beta chain. Profiled with immunoSEQ multiplex PCR; TCRdb holds only in-frame clones, not every one. This sample has a few hundred thousand clones, with 86% found just once. The study drew participants aged about 18 to 89 years from about two dozen US areas. Membership in each cohort depended on participant-reported clinical history. During the 2 weeks before they entered the study, exposed participants had met someone with a PCR-confirmed or clinician-diagnosed COVID-19 case. The entry originates in a study of blood T cell repertoires in COVID-19. The CDR3 consists of 15 residues. Germline V gene data show CDR1 as SNHLY and CDR2 as FYNNEI. Trimming removed 3 bases from V and 0 bases from J, with 11 bases in between.

The chain joins TRBV2 to TRBJ1-1; D remains ambiguous. The sequenced sample was PBMCs or T cells enriched from blood (not recorded which). This sequence was found in a woman aged 25 to 45 who had been exposed to COVID-19. CDR3 coding DNA: TGTGCCAGCAGTGACATCCGGGAGATGAACACTGAAGCTTTCTTT. This encodes CASSDIREMNTEAFF.